These T cell receptor beta chains were read from a single sample in a study of blood T cells in healthy people across ages. TCRdb called the 5' RACE reads again in MiXCR, with one record for every CDR3 protein. This table holds about 1,400,000 distinct CDR3 sequences, approximately 59% found once. Source material: blood. These receptors were obtained from a man aged 18 to 30 in good health. The CDR3 runs from the conserved cysteine through the conserved F or W. The D gene is left open where the match is weak. Only part of the rows carry a size: once, few, many, or a class if the clone is expanded.

>TRBV5-1|TRBJ2-1|NA|NA
CASSLFGSGNEQFF
TGCGCCAGCAGCTTGTTCGGCTCAGGGAATGAGCAGTTCTTC
>TRBV4-1|TRBJ2-4|TRBD2|few
CASSQVQAIAGVGKNIQYF
TGCGCCAGCAGCCAAGTTCAGGCCATAGCGGGAGTGGGCAAAAACATTCAGTACTTC
>TRBV6-4|TRBJ1-2|NA|NA
CASSDSTDTGGYTF
TGTGCCAGCAGTGACTCGACGGACACAGGGGGCTACACCTTC
>TRBV14|TRBJ1-2|NA|NA
CASSPDWDGYTF
TGTGCCAGCAGCCCAGATTGGGATGGCTACACCTTC
>TRBV3-1|TRBJ2-7|NA|once
CASSQDQGHSYEQYF
TGTGCCAGCAGCCAAGATCAGGGGCACTCCTACGAGCAGTACTTC
>TRBV5-1|TRBJ2-7|NA|few
CASSTGTSSYEQYF
TGCGCCAGCAGCACTGGGACCTCCTCCTACGAGCAGTACTTC
>TRBV5-4|TRBJ2-7|NA|NA
CASSLGDRREQYF
TGTGCCAGCAGCTTGGGGGACCGGAGGGAGCAGTACTTC
>TRBV2|TRBJ1-2|NA|few
CASSVGGRGYTF
TGTGCCAGCAGTGTTGGGGGTCGGGGCTACACCTTC
>TRBV7-9|TRBJ2-7|NA|NA
CASSLGVGGSGYTYEQYF
TGTGCCAGCAGCTTGGGCGTTGGGGGCTCCGGGTATACCTACGAGCAGTACTTC
>TRBV15|TRBJ2-1|NA|NA
CATSRRVVGNEQFF
TGTGCCACCAGCAGGAGGGTAGTCGGCAATGAGCAGTTCTTC
>TRBV20-1|TRBJ1-2|NA|NA
CSASKPGGRYGYTF
TGCAGTGCTAGTAAGCCGGGGGGTCGCTATGGCTACACCTTC
>TRBV5-1|TRBJ1-2|NA|NA
CASSLGVDLYGYTF
TGCGCCAGCAGCTTGGGGGTAGACCTCTATGGCTACACCTTC
>TRBV5-1|TRBJ2-3|NA|NA
CASSVPGGDRTDTRYF
TGCGCCAGCAGCGTACCTGGTGGAGACCGCACAGATACGCGGTATTTT